Listed here is a single T cell receptor beta chain. Clones were sequenced by immunoSEQ multiplex PCR, and TCRdb holds only the in-frame ones, with some missing. The repertoire holds roughly 25,000 clones, with approximately 90% as singletons. Trimming stripped 9 bases from V and 1 base from J, with 16 bases between. The CDR3 loop spans 15 amino acids. Germline CDR1 and CDR2: LNHDA and SQIVND (reference sequence). The data were obtained in a study of control samples from healthy donors and cancer patients. This sequence joins TRBV19 and TRBJ2-1; possible D gene TRBD2, 6 bases. The TCR comes from a man aged 50 to 60 with lung cancer. Sequenced input: PBMCs. CDR3 DNA: TGTGCCAGCCGGGACTCATTGGCGTCCTACAATGAGCAGTTCTTC. This encodes CASRDSLASYNEQFF.